This T cell receptor beta chain was recovered during a study of control samples from healthy donors and cancer patients. This CDR3 spans 15 amino acids. V shed 1 base and J shed 5 bases, with 15 bases lying between them. Per the germline V gene, CDR1 is LGHDT and CDR2 is YNNKEL (reference sequence). Produced via immunoSEQ multiplex PCR; TCRdb's table is partial and in-frame only. The repertoire holds about 44,000 clones, with over 75% as singletons. This clone has just one count. Input material: PBMCs. V gene TRBV3-1 (or the pseudogene TRBV3-2) combines with J gene TRBJ2-7, with TRBD2 as a possible D gene (6 bases). The clonotype originates from a woman aged 55-69 years with lung cancer. CDR3 in amino acids: CASSQVRGIGNEQYF. Written as DNA, the CDR3 is TGTGCCAGCAGCCAAGTACGGGGGATCGGCAACGAGCAGTACTTC.